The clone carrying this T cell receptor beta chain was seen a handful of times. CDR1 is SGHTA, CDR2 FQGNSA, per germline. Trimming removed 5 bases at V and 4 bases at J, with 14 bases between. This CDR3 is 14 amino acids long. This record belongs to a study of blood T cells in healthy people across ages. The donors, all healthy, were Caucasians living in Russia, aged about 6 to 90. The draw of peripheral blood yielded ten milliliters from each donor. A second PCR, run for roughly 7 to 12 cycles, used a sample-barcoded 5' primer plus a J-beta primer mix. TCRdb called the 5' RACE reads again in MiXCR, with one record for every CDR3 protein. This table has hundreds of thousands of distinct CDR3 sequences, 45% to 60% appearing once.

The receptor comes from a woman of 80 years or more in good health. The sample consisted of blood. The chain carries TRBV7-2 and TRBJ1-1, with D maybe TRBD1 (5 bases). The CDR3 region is CASSVDSLGTEAFF. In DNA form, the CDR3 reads TGTGCCAGCAGCGTTGACAGCCTTGGCACTGAAGCTTTCTTT.